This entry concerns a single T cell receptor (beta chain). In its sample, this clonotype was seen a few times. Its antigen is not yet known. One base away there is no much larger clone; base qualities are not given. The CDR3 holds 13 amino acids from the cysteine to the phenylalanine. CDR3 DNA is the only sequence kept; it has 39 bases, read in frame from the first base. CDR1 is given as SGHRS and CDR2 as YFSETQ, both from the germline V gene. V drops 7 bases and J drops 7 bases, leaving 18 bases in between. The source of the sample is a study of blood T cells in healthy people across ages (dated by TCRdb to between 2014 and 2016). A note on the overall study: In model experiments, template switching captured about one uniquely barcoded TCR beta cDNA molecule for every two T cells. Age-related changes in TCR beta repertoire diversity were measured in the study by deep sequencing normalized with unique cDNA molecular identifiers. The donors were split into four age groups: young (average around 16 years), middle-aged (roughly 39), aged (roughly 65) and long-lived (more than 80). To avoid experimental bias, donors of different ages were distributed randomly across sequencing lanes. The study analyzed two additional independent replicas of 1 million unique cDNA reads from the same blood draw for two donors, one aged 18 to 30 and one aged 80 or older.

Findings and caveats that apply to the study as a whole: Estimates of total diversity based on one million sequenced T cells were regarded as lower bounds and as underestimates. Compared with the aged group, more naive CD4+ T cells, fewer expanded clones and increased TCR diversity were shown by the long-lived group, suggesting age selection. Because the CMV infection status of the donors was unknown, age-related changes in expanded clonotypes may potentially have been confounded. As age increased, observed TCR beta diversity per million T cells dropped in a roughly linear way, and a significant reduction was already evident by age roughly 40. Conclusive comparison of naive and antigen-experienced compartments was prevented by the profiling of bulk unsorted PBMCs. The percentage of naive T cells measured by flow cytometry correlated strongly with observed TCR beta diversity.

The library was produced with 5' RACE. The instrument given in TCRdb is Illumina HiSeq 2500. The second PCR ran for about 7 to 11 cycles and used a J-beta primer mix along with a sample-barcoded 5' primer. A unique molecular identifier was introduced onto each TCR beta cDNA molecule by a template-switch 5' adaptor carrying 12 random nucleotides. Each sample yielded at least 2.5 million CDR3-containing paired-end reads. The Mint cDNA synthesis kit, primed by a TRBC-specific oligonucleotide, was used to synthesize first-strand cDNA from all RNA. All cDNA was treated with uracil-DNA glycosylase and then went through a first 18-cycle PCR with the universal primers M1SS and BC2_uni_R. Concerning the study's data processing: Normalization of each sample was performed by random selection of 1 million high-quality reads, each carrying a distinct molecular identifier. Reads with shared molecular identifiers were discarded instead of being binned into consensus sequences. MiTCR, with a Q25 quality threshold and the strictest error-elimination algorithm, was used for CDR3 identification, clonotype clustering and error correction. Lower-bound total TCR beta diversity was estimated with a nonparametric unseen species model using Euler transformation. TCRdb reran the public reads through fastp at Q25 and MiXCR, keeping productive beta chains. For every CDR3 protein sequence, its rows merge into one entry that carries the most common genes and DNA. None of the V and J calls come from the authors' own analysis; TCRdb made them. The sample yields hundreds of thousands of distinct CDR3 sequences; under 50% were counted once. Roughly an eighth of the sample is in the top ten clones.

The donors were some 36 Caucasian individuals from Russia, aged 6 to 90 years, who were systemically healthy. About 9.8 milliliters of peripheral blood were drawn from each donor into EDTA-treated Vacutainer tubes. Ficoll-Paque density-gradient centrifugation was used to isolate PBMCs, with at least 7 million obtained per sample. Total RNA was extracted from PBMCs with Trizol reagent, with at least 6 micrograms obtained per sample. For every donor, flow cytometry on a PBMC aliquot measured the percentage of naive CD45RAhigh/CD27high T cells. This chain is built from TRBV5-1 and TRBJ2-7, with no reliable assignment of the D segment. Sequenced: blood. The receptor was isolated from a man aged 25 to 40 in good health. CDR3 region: CASPSQVFQEQYF. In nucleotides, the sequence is TGCGCCAGCCCTTCCCAGGTCTTTCAGGAGCAGTACTTC.